These T cell receptor beta chains were read from a single sample in a study of blood T cell repertoires in COVID-19. Only in-frame clones appear in the TCRdb table, and some are missing; sequencing was by immunoSEQ multiplex PCR. The data show tens of thousands of clones, with roughly nine tenths seen just once and 1.5% to 2% held by the top ten. Sequencing input: peripheral blood. These receptor sequences come from a man aged 45-65 years with active or convalescent COVID-19. Both conserved end residues are part of each CDR3.

j_call v_call cdr3_aa
TRBJ2-2 TRBV6-2/TRBV6-3 CASSLLGGPGELFF
TRBJ1-1 TRBV28 CASSTYRLGDGTEAFF
TRBJ1-3 TRBV6-2/TRBV6-3 CASSYPTWSSGNTIYF
TRBJ2-3 TRBV6-5 CASSYARYTDTQYF
TRBJ2-7 TRBV28 CASRLTLYGPGDEQYF
TRBJ2-7 TRBV19 CASSTFSEQYF
TRBJ2-5 TRBV7-6 CASSLGSFRGETQYF
TRBJ1-5 TRBV18 CASSRDRDRQPQHF
TRBJ2-1 TRBV19 CASSPRSYNEQFF
TRBJ1-2 TRBV2 CASSEAPGQGAYGYTF
TRBJ2-7 TRBV5-1 CASSLVALAGGGSTAYEQYF
TRBJ2-7 TRBV28 CASSWIREPYEQYF
TRBJ2-7 TRBV28 CASSYRVAGGAAYEQYF
TRBJ2-1 TRBV6-5 CASSYQLAGSYNEQFF
TRBJ1-2 TRBV5-4 CASSWNAAPHYGYTF
TRBJ2-3 TRBV5-4 CASSLGPGSTDTQYF
TRBJ2-7 TRBV13 CASSSGTGGVYEQYF
TRBJ2-7 TRBV7-9 CASSYGQGASTYF
TRBJ2-7 TRBV7-2 CASSPGLAVYEQYF
TRBJ2-7 TRBV7-2 CASRSSGGPYEQYF
TRBJ2-1 TRBV18 CASSPPGLDYNEQFF
TRBJ2-5 TRBV2 CASTRDSQETQYF
TRBJ2-7 TRBV3-1/TRBV3-2 CASSQAAGNPYEQYF
TRBJ2-3 TRBV5-1 CASSLLAVPPDTQYF